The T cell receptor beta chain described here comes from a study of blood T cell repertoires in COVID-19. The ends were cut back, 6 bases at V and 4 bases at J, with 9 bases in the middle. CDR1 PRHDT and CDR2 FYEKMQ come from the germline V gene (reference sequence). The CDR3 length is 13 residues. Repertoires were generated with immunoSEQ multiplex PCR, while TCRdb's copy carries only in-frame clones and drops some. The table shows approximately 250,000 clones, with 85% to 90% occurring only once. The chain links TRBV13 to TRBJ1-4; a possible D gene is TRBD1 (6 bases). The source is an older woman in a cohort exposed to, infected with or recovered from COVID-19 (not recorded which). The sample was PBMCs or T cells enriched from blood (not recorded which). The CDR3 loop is CASSLQGNEKLFF. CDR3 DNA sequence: TGTGCCAGCAGTCTACAGGGTAATGAAAAACTGTTTTTT.